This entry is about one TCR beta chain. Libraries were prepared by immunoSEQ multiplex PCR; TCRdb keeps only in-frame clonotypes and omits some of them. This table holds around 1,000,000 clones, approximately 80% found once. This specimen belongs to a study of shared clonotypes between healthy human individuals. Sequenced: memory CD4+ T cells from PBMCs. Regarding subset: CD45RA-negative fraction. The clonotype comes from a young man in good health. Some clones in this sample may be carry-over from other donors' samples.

CDR3 DNA sequence: TGCGCCAGCAGCTTGGGGGGACAGGGATCCGAGCAGTACTTC. It translates to CASSLGGQGSEQYF. This chain uses TRBV5-1 with TRBJ2-7; 9 bases agree with TRBD1. The junction had 4 bases not matched to a gene; V was cut back by 0 bases and J by 6 bases. Germline values: CDR1 SGHRS, CDR2 YFSETQ. The CDR3 has 14 residues.